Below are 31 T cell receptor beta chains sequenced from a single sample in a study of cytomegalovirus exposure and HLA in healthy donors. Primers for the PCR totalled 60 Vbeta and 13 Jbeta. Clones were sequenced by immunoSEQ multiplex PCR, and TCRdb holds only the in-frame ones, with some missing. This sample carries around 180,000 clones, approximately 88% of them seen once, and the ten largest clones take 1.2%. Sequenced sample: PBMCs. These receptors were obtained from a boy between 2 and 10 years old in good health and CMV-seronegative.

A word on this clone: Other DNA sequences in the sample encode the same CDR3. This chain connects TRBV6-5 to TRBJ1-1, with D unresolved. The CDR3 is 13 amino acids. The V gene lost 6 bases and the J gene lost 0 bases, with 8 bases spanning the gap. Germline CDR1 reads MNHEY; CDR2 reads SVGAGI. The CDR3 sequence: CASSRTVNTEAFF. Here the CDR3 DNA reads TGTGCCAGCAGCCGAACGGTGAACACTGAAGCTTTCTTT.

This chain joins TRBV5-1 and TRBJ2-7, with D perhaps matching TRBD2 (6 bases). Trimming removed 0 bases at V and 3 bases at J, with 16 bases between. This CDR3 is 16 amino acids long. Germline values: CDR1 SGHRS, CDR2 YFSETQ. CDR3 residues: CASSLAPPAGIYEQYF. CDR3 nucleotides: TGCGCCAGCAGCTTGGCCCCTCCGGCGGGGATCTACGAGCAGTACTTC.

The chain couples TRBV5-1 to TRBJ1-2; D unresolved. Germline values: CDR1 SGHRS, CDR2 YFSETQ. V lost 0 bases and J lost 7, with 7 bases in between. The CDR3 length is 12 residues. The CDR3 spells CASSLAEGGYTF. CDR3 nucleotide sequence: TGCGCCAGCAGCTTGGCCGAGGGTGGCTACACCTTC.

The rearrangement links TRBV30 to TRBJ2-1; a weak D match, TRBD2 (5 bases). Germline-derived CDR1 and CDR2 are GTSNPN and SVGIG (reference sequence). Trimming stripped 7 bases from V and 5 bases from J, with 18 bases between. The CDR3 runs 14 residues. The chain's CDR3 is CAFSKRISNNEQFF. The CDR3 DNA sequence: TGTGCCTTCTCAAAGCGGATTAGTAACAATGAGCAGTTCTTC.

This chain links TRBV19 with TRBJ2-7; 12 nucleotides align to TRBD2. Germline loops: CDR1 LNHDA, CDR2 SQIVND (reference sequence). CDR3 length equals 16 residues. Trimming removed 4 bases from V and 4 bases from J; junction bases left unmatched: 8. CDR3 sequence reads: CASSNSLAGGAYEQYF. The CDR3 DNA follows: TGTGCCAGTAGTAACTCCCTAGCGGGAGGGGCGTACGAGCAGTACTTC.

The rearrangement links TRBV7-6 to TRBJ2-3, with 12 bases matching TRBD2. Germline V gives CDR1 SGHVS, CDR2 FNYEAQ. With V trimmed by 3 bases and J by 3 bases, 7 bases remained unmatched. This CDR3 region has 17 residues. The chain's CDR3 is CASSFETSGRGTDTQYF. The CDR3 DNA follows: TGTGCCAGCAGCTTCGAGACTAGCGGGAGAGGAACAGATACGCAGTATTTT.

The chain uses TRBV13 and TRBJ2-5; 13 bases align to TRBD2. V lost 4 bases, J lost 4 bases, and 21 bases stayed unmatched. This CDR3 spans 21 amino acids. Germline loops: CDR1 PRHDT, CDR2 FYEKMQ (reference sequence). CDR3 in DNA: TGTGCCAGCAGCTCGGGGGGTTTACTAGCGGGAGGGCCGGGGTCCGGAGAGACCCAGTACTTC. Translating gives CASSSGGLLAGGPGSGETQYF.

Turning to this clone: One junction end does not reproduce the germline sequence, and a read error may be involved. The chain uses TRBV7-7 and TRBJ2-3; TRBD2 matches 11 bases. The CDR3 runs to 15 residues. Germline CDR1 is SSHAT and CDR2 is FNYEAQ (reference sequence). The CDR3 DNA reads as TGTGCTAGCAGCACTAGCGGGAGTAGCACAGATACGCAGTATTTT. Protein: CASSTSGSSTDTQYF. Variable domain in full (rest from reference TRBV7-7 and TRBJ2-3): GAGVSQSPRYKVTKRGQDVTLRCDPISSHATLYWYQQALGQGPEFLTYFNYEAQPDKSGLPSDRFSAERPEGSISTLTIQRTEQRDSAMYRCASSTSGSSTDTQYFGPGTRLTVL.

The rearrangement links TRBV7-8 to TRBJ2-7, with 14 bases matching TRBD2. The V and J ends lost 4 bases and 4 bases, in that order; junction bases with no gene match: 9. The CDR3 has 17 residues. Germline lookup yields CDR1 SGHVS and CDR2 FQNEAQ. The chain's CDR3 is CASSSPGLAGARYEQYF. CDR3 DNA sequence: TGTGCCAGCAGCTCGCCGGGACTAGCGGGAGCCCGGTACGAGCAGTACTTC. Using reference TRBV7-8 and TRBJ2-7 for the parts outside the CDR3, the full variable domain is GAGVSQSPRYKVAKRGQDVALRCDPISGHVSLFWYQQALGQGPEFLTYFQNEAQLDKSGLPSDRFFAERPEGSVSTLKIQRTQQEDSAVYLCASSSPGLAGARYEQYFGPGTRLTVT.

The chain's CDR3 is CASTSQGNEQFF. CDR3 in DNA: TGTGCCAGCACGTCACAGGGCAATGAGCAGTTCTTC. The chain employs TRBV27 and TRBJ2-1; tentative D call: TRBD1 (6 bases). Trimming left V 7 bases short and J 6 bases short, with 10 bases between. The CDR3 totals 12 residues. Germline CDR1 is MNHEY and CDR2 is SMNVEV (reference sequence).

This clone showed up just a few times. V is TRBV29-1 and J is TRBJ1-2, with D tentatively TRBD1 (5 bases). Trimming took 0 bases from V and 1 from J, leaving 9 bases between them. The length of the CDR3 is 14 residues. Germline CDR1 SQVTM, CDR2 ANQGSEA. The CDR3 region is CSVEDLRDNYGYTF. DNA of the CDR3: TGCAGCGTTGAAGATCTCAGGGATAACTATGGCTACACCTTC.

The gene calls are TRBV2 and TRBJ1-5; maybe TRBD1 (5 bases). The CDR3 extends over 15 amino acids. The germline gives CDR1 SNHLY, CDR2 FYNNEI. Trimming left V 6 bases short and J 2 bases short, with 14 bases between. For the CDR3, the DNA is TGTGCCAGCAGCGATCAGGGTCTTGGCAATCAGCCCCAGCATTTT. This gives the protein CASSDQGLGNQPQHF. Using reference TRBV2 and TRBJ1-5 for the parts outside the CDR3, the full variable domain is EPEVTQTPSHQVTQMGQEVILRCVPISNHLYFYWYRQILGQKVEFLVSFYNNEISEKSEIFDDQFSVERPDGSNFTLKIRSTKLEDSAMYFCASSDQGLGNQPQHFGDGTRLSIL.

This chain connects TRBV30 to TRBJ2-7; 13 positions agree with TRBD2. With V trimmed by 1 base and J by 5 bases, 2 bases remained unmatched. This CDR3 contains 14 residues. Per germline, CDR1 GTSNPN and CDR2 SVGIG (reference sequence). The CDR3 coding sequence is TGTGCCTGGAGTGAGGGACTAGCGGGAAACGAGCAGTACTTC. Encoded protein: CAWSEGLAGNEQYF.

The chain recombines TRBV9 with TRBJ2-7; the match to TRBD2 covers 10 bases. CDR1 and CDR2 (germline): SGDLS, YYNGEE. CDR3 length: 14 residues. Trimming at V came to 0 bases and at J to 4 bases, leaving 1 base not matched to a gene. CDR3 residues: CASSVGSGRYEQYF. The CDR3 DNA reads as TGTGCCAGCAGCGTAGGTAGCGGGAGGTACGAGCAGTACTTC.

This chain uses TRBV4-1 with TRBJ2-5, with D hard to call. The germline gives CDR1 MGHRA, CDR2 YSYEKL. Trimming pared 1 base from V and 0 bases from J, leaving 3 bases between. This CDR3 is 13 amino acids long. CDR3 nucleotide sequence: TGCGCCAGCAGCCAAGCGTACCAAGAGACCCAGTACTTC. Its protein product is CASSQAYQETQYF.

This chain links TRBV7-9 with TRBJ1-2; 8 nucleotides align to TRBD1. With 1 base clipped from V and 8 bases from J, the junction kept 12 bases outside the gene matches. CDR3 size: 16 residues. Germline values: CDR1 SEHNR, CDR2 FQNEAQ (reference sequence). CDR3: CASSLGTGFIYFGYTF. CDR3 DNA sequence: TGTGCCAGCAGCTTAGGGACAGGGTTTATCTATTTCGGCTACACCTTC. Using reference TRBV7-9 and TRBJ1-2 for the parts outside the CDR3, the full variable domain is DTGVSQNPRHKITKRGQNVTFRCDPISEHNRLYWYRQTLGQGPEFLTYFQNEAQLEKSRLLSDRFSAERPKGSFSTLEIQRTEQGDSAMYLCASSLGTGFIYFGYTFGSGTRLTVV.

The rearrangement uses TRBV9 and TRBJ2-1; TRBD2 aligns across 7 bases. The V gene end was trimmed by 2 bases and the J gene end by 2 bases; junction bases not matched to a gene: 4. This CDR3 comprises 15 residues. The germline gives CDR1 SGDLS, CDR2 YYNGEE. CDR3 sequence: CASSVGGNPYNEQFF. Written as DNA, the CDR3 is TGTGCCAGCAGCGTGGGGGGGAACCCCTACAATGAGCAGTTCTTC.

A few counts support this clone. The CDR3 nucleotides read TGCGCCAGCAGCTTGGTTCCAGGGGTTCCCTACAATGAGCAGTTCTTC. Its translation is CASSLVPGVPYNEQFF. The chain joins TRBV5-1 to TRBJ2-1; a weak D match, TRBD1 (6 bases). CDR1 and CDR2 (germline): SGHRS, YFSETQ. The V and J ends lost 0 bases and 2 bases respectively, with 12 bases between them. The CDR3 totals 16 residues.

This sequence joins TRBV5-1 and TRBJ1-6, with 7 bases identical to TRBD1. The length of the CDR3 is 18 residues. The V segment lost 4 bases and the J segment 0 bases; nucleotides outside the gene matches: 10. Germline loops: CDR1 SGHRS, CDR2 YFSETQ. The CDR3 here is CASSRGQLTSSYNSPLHF. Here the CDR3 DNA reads TGCGCCAGCAGCCGGGGACAGTTGACGAGCTCCTATAATTCACCCCTCCACTTT.

The CDR3 region has the DNA TGTGCCAGCAGTGAAGCCCGGGGAGTGATTCTCGTTTCTAACTATGGCTACACCTTC. This encodes CASSEARGVILVSNYGYTF. This chain links TRBV2 with TRBJ1-2; unclear D gene. V was trimmed by 0 bases and J by 0 bases, leaving 20 bases between them. Germline-derived CDR1 and CDR2 are SNHLY and FYNNEI. The CDR3 length is 19 residues.

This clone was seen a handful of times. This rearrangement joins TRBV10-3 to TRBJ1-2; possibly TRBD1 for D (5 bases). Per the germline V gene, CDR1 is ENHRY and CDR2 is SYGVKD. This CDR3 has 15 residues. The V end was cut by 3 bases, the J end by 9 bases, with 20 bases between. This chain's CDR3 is CAISDRGRGEWSYTF. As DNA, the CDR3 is TGTGCCATCAGTGACCGGGGTCGGGGGGAATGGAGCTACACCTTC.

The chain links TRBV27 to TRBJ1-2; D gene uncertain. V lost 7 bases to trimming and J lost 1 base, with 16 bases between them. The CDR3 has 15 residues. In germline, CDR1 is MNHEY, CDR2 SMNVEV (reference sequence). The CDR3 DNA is TGTGCCAGCAAGAGGGTAGGATCCGATAACTATGGCTACACCTTC. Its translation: CASKRVGSDNYGYTF.

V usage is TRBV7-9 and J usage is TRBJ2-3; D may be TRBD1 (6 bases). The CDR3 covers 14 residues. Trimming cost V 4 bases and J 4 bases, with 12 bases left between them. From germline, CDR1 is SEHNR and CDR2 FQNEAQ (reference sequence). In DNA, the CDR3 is TGTGCCAGCAGCTCTGGGGGCTTAGCAGATACGCAGTATTTT. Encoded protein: CASSSGGLADTQYF.

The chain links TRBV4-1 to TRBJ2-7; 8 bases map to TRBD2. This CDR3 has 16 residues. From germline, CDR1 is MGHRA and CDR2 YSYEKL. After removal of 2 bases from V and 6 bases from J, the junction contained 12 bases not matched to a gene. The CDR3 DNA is TGCGCCAGCAGCCAAACCTCGACTAGCGCCCACCGCGAGCAGTACTTC. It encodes CASSQTSTSAHREQYF.

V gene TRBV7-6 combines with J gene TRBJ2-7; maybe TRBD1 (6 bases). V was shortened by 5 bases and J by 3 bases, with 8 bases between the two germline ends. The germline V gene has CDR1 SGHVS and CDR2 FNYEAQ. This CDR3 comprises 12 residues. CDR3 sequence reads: CASSMDSYEQYF. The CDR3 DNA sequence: TGTGCCAGCAGCATGGACAGCTACGAGCAGTACTTC.

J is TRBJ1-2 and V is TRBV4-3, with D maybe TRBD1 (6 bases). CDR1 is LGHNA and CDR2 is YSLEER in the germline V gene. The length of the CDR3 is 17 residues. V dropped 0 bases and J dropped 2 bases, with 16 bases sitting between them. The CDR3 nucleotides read TGCGCCAGCAGCCAAGAGCTTCACAGGGAGAGGAACTATGGCTACACCTTC. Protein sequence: CASSQELHRERNYGYTF.

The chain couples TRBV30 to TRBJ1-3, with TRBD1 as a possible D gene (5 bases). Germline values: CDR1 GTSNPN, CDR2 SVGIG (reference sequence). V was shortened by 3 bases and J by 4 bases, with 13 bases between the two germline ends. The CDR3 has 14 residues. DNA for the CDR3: TGTGCCTGGAGGGAGGGGACGGCCGGAAACACCATATATTTT. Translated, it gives CAWREGTAGNTIYF.

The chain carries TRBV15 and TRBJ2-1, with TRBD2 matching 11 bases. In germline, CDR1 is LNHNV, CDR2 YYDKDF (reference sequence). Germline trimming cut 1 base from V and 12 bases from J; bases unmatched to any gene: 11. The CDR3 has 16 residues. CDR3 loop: CATSRVVAGGRRGQFF. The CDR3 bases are TGTGCCACCAGCAGAGTCGTAGCGGGAGGGCGCCGGGGGCAGTTCTTC.

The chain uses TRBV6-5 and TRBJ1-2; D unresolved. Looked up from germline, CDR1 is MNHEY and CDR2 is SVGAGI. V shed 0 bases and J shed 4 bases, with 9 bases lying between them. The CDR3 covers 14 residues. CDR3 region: CASSYSSVFYGYTF. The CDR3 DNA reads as TGTGCCAGCAGTTACTCATCGGTTTTCTATGGCTACACCTTC.

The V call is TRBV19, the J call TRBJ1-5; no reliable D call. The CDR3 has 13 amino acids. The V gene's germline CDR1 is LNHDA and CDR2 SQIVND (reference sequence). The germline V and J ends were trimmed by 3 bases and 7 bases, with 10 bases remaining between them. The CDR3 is CASSIKREQPQHF. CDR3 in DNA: TGTGCCAGTAGTATCAAGAGGGAGCAGCCCCAGCATTTT.

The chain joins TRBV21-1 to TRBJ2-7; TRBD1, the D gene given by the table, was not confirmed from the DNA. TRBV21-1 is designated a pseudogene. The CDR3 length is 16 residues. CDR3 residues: CASSKVSRESSYEQYV. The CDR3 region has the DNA TGTGCCAGCAGCAAAGTTTCCAGGGAAAGCTCCTACGAGCAGTACGTC.